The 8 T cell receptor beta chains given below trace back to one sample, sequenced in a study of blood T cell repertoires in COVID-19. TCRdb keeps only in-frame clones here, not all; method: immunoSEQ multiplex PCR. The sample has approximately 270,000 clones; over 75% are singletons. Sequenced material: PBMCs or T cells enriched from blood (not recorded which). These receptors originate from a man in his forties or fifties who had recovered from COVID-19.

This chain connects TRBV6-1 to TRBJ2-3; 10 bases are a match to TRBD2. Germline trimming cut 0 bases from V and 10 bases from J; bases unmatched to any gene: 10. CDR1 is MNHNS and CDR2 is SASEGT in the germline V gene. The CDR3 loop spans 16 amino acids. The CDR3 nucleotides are TGTGCCAGCAGTGAAGCGCGCACTAGCGGGAATTACGCGCAGTATTTT. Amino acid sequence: CASSEARTSGNYAQYF.

CDR3: CSAAETASGSFGDTQYF. CDR3 DNA sequence: TGCAGCGCGGCAGAGACGGCTAGCGGGAGTTTTGGAGATACGCAGTATTTT. The J gene is TRBJ2-3, the V gene TRBV29-1; 10 positions match TRBD2. The germline CDR1 and CDR2 sequences are SQVTM and ANQGSEA. Trimming at V came to 7 bases and at J to 5 bases, leaving 18 bases not matched to a gene. The CDR3 contains 17 residues.

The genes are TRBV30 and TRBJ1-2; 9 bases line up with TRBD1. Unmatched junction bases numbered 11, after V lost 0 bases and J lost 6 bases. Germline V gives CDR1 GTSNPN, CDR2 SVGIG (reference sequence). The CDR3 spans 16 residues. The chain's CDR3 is CAWSVRGPGTGHGYTF. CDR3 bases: TGTGCCTGGAGTGTAAGGGGTCCCGGGACAGGGCATGGCTACACCTTC.

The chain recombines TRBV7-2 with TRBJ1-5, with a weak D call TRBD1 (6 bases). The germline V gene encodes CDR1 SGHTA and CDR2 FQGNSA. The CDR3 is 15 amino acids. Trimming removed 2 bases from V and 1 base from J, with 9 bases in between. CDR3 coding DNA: TGTGCCAGCAGCTTATTTACAGGGAGCAATCAGCCCCAGCATTTT. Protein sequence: CASSLFTGSNQPQHF.

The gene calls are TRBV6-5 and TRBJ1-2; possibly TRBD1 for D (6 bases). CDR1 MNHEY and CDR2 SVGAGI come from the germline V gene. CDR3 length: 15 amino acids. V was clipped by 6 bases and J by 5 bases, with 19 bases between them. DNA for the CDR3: TGTGCCAGCAGCTCGGCTGCAGGACAGCCATATGGCTACACCTTC. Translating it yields CASSSAAGQPYGYTF.

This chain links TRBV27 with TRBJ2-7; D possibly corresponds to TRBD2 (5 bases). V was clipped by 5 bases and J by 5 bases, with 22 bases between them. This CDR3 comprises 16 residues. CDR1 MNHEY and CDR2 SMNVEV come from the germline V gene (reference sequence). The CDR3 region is CASSPPSGGRMNEQYF. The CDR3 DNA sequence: TGTGCCAGCAGTCCCCCCTCTGGCGGGCGGATGAACGAGCAGTACTTC.

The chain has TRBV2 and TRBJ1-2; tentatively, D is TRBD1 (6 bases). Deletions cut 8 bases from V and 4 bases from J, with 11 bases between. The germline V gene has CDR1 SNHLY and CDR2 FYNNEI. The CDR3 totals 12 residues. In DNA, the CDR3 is TGTGCCAGCGGAACAGGGCTCTATGGCTACACCTTC. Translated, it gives CASGTGLYGYTF.

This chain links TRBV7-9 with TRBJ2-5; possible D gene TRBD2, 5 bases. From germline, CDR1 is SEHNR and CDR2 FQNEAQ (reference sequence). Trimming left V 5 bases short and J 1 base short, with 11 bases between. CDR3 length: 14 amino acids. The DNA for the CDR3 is TGTGCCAGCAGCCCGGACTTACTCCAAGAGACCCAGTACTTC. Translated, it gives CASSPDLLQETQYF.